The next 30 T cell receptor beta chains were all read from a single sample in a study of blood T cell repertoires in COVID-19. Here immunoSEQ multiplex PCR was the method, and the copy in TCRdb shows in-frame clones only, minus some. The data show tens of thousands of clones, roughly 78% seen once. Sequenced material: peripheral blood. The receptor set was obtained from a woman aged 80 or over with active or convalescent COVID-19.

The chain combines TRBV7-2 with TRBJ2-3; possible D gene TRBD2, 6 bases. Germline values: CDR1 SGHTA, CDR2 FQGNSA. The CDR3 covers 15 residues. With 5 bases removed from V and 1 base from J, the gap between germline ends came to 13 bases. The CDR3 sequence: CASSTGLFRTDTQYF. In DNA form, the CDR3 reads TGTGCCAGCAGCACGGGACTGTTTCGCACAGATACGCAGTATTTT.

This clone is a singleton in its sample. The rearrangement joins TRBV7-2 to TRBJ1-2; D is undetermined. The CDR3 spans 13 residues. With 6 bases removed from V and 3 bases from J, the gap between germline ends came to 11 bases. CDR1 is SGHTA, CDR2 FQGNSA, per germline. The CDR3 loop is CASSSVDYYGYTF. The DNA of the CDR3 is TGTGCCAGCAGTTCCGTGGACTACTATGGCTACACCTTC.

CDR3 sequence reads: CSAQASFYTF. The CDR3 DNA reads as TGCAGTGCTCAGGCCAGTTTCTACACCTTC. The gene calls are TRBV20-1 and TRBJ1-2; D is ambiguous. Per the germline V gene, CDR1 is DFQATT and CDR2 is SNEGSKA (reference sequence). V lost 5 bases, J lost 10 bases, and 11 bases lay in between. The CDR3 contains 10 residues.

This chain connects TRBV5-1 to TRBJ2-5; 11 nucleotides agree with TRBD2. V was pared by 5 bases and J by 4 bases, with 4 bases of the junction left unmatched. The germline V gene encodes CDR1 SGHRS and CDR2 YFSETQ. The CDR3 has 14 amino acids. This chain's CDR3 is CASRPGTSGETQYF. In DNA, the CDR3 is TGCGCCAGCAGACCCGGGACTAGCGGAGAGACCCAGTACTTC.

This chain connects TRBV2 to TRBJ2-7, with 11 positions matching TRBD2. This CDR3 is 13 amino acids long. The V segment lost 8 bases and the J segment 5 bases; nucleotides outside the gene matches: 5. Germline CDR1 SNHLY, CDR2 FYNNEI. The CDR3 loop reads CASLTSGTHEQYF. DNA of the CDR3: TGTGCCAGCCTGACTAGCGGGACCCACGAGCAGTACTTC.

V and J are TRBV3-1 (or the pseudogene TRBV3-2) and TRBJ2-4; 8 nucleotides line up with TRBD2. V shed 4 bases, J shed 1 base, and the junction held 18 bases outside the gene matches. CDR1 LGHDT and CDR2 YNNKEL come from the germline V gene (reference sequence). The CDR3 spans 20 residues. The CDR3: CASSPLPGTRYGLAKNIQYF. CDR3 nucleotide sequence: TGTGCCAGCAGCCCCCTCCCGGGGACTAGGTACGGTCTCGCCAAAAACATTCAGTACTTC.

This chain joins TRBV7-7 and TRBJ2-2; D not resolved. There are 15 residues in the CDR3. The germline V and J ends were trimmed by 1 base and 6 bases, with 12 bases remaining between them. Germline loops: CDR1 SSHAT, CDR2 FNYEAQ (reference sequence). The CDR3, as DNA: TGTGCCAGCAGCTTAGTGTATGGCACATCCGGGGAGCTGTTTTTT. Translated, it gives CASSLVYGTSGELFF.

The chain joins TRBV28 to TRBJ2-7; 8 positions match TRBD2. The V and J ends lost 5 bases and 3 bases, in that order; junction bases with no gene match: 9. CDR1 and CDR2 from the germline V gene are MDHEN and SYDVKM. The CDR3 covers 15 residues. CDR3 in DNA: TGTGCCAGCAGTCCGCCCGGGGGGGGGAGCTACGAGCAGTACTTC. It translates to CASSPPGGGSYEQYF.

This clone was found once. This chain uses TRBV2 with TRBJ1-4; D not resolved. Looked up from germline, CDR1 is SNHLY and CDR2 is FYNNEI. Trimming left V 1 base short and J 0 bases short, with 6 bases between. The CDR3 has 15 residues. In DNA form, the CDR3 reads TGTGCCAGCAGTGAAGTGCAGGCAACTAATGAAAAACTGTTTTTT. Translation gives CASSEVQATNEKLFF.

V usage is TRBV5-5 and J usage is TRBJ1-1; TRBD1 might be the D (6 bases). This CDR3 contains 16 residues. The germline V gene encodes CDR1 SGHKS and CDR2 YYEKEE (reference sequence). V shed 5 bases and J shed 6 bases, with 23 bases lying between them. In DNA, the CDR3 is TGTGCCAGCAGTCTTCACCCCGGGACAATAAAAGCTGAAGCTTTCTTT. Translated: CASSLHPGTIKAEAFF.

The J gene is TRBJ2-5, the V gene TRBV9; D gene uncertain. Trimming left V 3 bases short and J 5 bases short, with 5 bases between. This CDR3 has 11 amino acids. Germline V CDR1 and CDR2: SGDLS, YYNGEE. The CDR3 DNA follows: TGTGCCAGCAGCGCGGGTGAGACCCAGTACTTC. The encoded protein is CASSAGETQYF.

This clone was detected a few times. V and J are TRBV19 and TRBJ1-5; D uncertain. The CDR3 covers 13 residues. From germline, CDR1 is LNHDA and CDR2 SQIVND (reference sequence). With 2 bases removed from V and 4 bases from J, the gap between germline ends came to 6 bases. The CDR3 DNA reads as TGTGCCAGTAGTATACCCGGGAATCAGCCCCAGCATTTT. It specifies CASSIPGNQPQHF.

Concerning this clone: A read error is likely, as this CDR3 ends without the conserved phenylalanine or tryptophan. The limits of the CDR3 on the DNA are not certain, so only TCRdb's listed CDR3 is given. This chain joins TRBV5-8 and TRBJ1-1; the D call of TRBD1 is as the table states it, not checked on the DNA. The CDR3 sequence runs 14 residues, both termini included. Germline CDR1 and CDR2: SGHTS and YDEGEE. The CDR3 here is CASSLSPGHSYSSL.

This chain uses TRBV6-2 or TRBV6-3 with TRBJ2-7; D possibly corresponds to TRBD2 (5 bases). Germline V gene data show CDR1 as MNHEY and CDR2 as SVGEGT. The V gene lost 5 bases and the J gene lost 2 bases, with 10 bases spanning the gap. This CDR3 has 13 residues. The CDR3 region is CASSLEAPYEQYF. The CDR3 coding sequence is TGTGCCAGCAGTCTGGAGGCCCCCTACGAGCAGTACTTC.

V usage is TRBV5-6 and J usage is TRBJ1-1; D gene unclear. The V end was cut by 1 base, the J end by 4 bases, with 5 bases between. This CDR3 is built from 12 residues. Germline loops: CDR1 SGHDT, CDR2 YYEEEE. The CDR3 coding sequence is TGTGCCAGCAGCTTGTACACCACTGAAGCTTTCTTT. It translates to CASSLYTTEAFF.

The chain is built from TRBV10-3 and TRBJ1-2; D is unclear. The germline V gene has CDR1 ENHRY and CDR2 SYGVKD. The CDR3 is 13 amino acids. V lost 5 bases and J 13 bases, leaving 20 bases between the germline ends. As DNA, the CDR3 is TGTGCCATCAGTCAGGATCCCCAAGCCGTGAGCACCTTC. This gives the protein CAISQDPQAVSTF.

V and J are TRBV27 and TRBJ2-1; 9 nucleotides match TRBD2. CDR1 and CDR2 (germline): MNHEY, SMNVEV (reference sequence). V lost 6 bases, J lost 4 bases, and 10 bases stayed unmatched. This CDR3 is built from 16 residues. This CDR3 is CASSIIAGAGYNEQFF. DNA for the CDR3: TGTGCCAGCAGCATTATAGCGGGAGCGGGTTACAATGAGCAGTTCTTC.

The genes are TRBV7-9 and TRBJ2-1, with D uncertain. The V and J ends lost 2 bases and 9 bases respectively, with 8 bases between them. Germline-derived CDR1 and CDR2 are SEHNR and FQNEAQ (reference sequence). The CDR3 is 12 residues long. The CDR3 nucleotides read TGTGCCAGCAGCTTATTGCGAGGTGAGCAGTTCTTC. It specifies CASSLLRGEQFF.

The rearrangement joins TRBV3-1 (or the pseudogene TRBV3-2) to TRBJ2-1; TRBD2 matches 9 bases. Looked up from germline, CDR1 is LGHDT and CDR2 is YNNKEL (reference sequence). The CDR3 runs to 15 residues. V was clipped by 4 bases and J by 4 bases; unmatched bases: 5. The CDR3 reads CASSPSGGFYNEQFF. CDR3 nucleotide sequence: TGTGCCAGCAGCCCCAGCGGGGGGTTTTACAATGAGCAGTTCTTC.

This clone was seen a handful of times. The CDR3 DNA is TGTGCCAGCAGGCCGGGACAGATAAACTATAATTCACCCCTCCACTTT. Protein sequence: CASRPGQINYNSPLHF. The chain employs TRBV6-6 and TRBJ1-6; 7 bases are a match to TRBD1. The V and J ends lost 6 bases and 3 bases, in that order; junction bases with no gene match: 8. Per germline, CDR1 MNHNY and CDR2 SVGAGI (reference sequence). The CDR3 totals 16 residues.

This chain connects TRBV6-6 to TRBJ1-1, with TRBD1 as a possible D gene (5 bases). The CDR3 spans 15 residues. With 5 bases removed from V and 1 base from J, the gap between germline ends came to 14 bases. Per germline, CDR1 MNHNY and CDR2 SVGAGI (reference sequence). The CDR3 DNA sequence: TGTGCCAGCAGTAATGGGGGGGGTCGGAACACTGAAGCTTTCTTT. Translating it yields CASSNGGGRNTEAFF.

The chain employs TRBV5-5 and TRBJ2-7, with 7 bases lining up with TRBD1. Germline assignment: CDR1 SGHKS and CDR2 YYEKEE (reference sequence). V was pared by 0 bases and J by 0 bases, with 0 bases of the junction left unmatched. The CDR3 runs 14 residues. CDR3 DNA sequence: TGTGCCAGCAGCTTGGACAGGGGCTCCTACGAGCAGTACTTC. Its protein product is CASSLDRGSYEQYF.

The V and J genes are TRBV6-2 or TRBV6-3 and TRBJ2-5; TRBD1 matches at 8 bases. The CDR3 is 16 residues long. CDR1 is MNHEY and CDR2 is SVGEGT in the germline V gene. After removal of 2 bases from V and 5 bases from J, the junction contained 10 bases not matched to a gene. CDR3 protein: CASSYHAGGGGETQYF. In nucleotides, the CDR3 is TGTGCCAGCAGTTACCACGCAGGGGGCGGTGGGGAGACCCAGTACTTC.

The chain is built from TRBV19 and TRBJ1-2; 7 bases line up with TRBD1. The V and J ends lost 3 bases and 5 bases, in that order; junction bases with no gene match: 6. CDR1 is LNHDA and CDR2 is SQIVND in the germline V gene (reference sequence). This CDR3 is built from 14 residues. For the CDR3, the DNA is TGTGCCAGTAGTATCCGGACAGGATTGTATGGCTACACCTTC. Its translation is CASSIRTGLYGYTF. Full variable domain (missing parts from reference TRBV19 and TRBJ1-2): DGGITQSPKYLFRKEGQNVTLSCEQNLNHDAMYWYRQDPGQGLRLIYYSQIVNDFQKGDIAEGYSVSREKKESFPLTVTSAQKNPTAFYLCASSIRTGLYGYTFGSGTRLTVV.

The chain is built from TRBV6-5 and TRBJ2-3; D may be TRBD1 (5 bases). Trimming shortened V by 2 bases and J by 3 bases, and 15 bases separated the two germline ends. The CDR3 extends over 16 amino acids. Per the germline V gene, CDR1 is MNHEY and CDR2 is SVGAGI. This chain's CDR3 is CASSYGALDLTDTQYF. In nucleotides, the CDR3 is TGTGCCAGCAGTTACGGGGCTTTGGACCTTACAGATACGCAGTATTTT.

This clone was counted between two and nine times. The rearrangement uses TRBV5-6 and TRBJ1-1; 10 nucleotides match TRBD1. The V and J ends lost 2 bases and 1 base, in that order; junction bases with no gene match: 5. The CDR3 spans 16 residues. CDR1 SGHDT and CDR2 YYEEEE come from the germline V gene. CDR3 region: CASSFLDRGRNTEAFF. The CDR3 region has the DNA TGTGCCAGCAGCTTTCTCGACAGGGGGCGGAACACTGAAGCTTTCTTT.

Comment on this clone: This specimen includes other DNA sequences encoding the same CDR3. This chain uses TRBV5-1 with TRBJ1-1, with 7 bases that match TRBD1. From germline, CDR1 is SGHRS and CDR2 YFSETQ. This CDR3 has 15 residues. V dropped 4 bases and J dropped 0; count of bases not matched to a gene: 6. For the CDR3, the DNA is TGCGCCAGCAGCCGGACAGGAGACTTGAACACTGAAGCTTTCTTT. It translates to CASSRTGDLNTEAFF.

The V and J genes are TRBV19 and TRBJ1-5; D might be TRBD1 (6 bases). Trimming cost V 6 bases and J 7 bases, with 19 bases left between them. Germline loops: CDR1 LNHDA, CDR2 SQIVND (reference sequence). This CDR3 comprises 15 residues. The CDR3 nucleotides are TGTGCCAGTAGCCAGACAGGAAAGAGAGGCCAGCCCCAGCATTTT. Amino acid sequence: CASSQTGKRGQPQHF. Full variable domain (outside the CDR3, taken from reference TRBV19 and TRBJ1-5): DGGITQSPKYLFRKEGQNVTLSCEQNLNHDAMYWYRQDPGQGLRLIYYSQIVNDFQKGDIAEGYSVSREKKESFPLTVTSAQKNPTAFYLCASSQTGKRGQPQHFGDGTRLSIL.

The chain couples TRBV7-2 to TRBJ1-3; the D is unclear. The CDR3 contains 14 residues. The V gene lost 1 base and the J gene lost 2 bases, with 6 bases spanning the gap. Germline V gives CDR1 SGHTA, CDR2 FQGNSA. The CDR3 reads CASSLGQAGNTIYF. CDR3 bases: TGTGCCAGCAGCTTAGGACAAGCTGGAAACACCATATATTTT.

The chain has TRBV13 and TRBJ1-1, with D possibly being TRBD1 (5 bases). The germline V gene has CDR1 PRHDT and CDR2 FYEKMQ (reference sequence). V lost 0 bases and J lost 6, with 5 bases in between. CDR3 length equals 12 residues. CDR3 in DNA: TGTGCCAGCAGCTTAGGGACAGCTGAAGCTTTCTTT. As protein: CASSLGTAEAFF.